This TCR beta chain was retrieved from a study of blood T cell repertoires in COVID-19. At the level of the study: T cells, B-cell-depleted T cells, or PBMCs provided the cDNA or gDNA that served as material.

Authors' processing steps: It was from reference gene primer amplification that nucleated cell counts were estimated. This table comes from immunoSEQ multiplex PCR, and its TCRdb copy is limited to in-frame clones, with some not included. D and trimming were read from the DNA, whereas the V and J calls and clone size are those reported in that table. This table has 350,000 to 400,000 clones, roughly 90% appearing once. The germline V gene has CDR1 SNHLY and CDR2 FYNNEI. The CDR3 length is 17 residues. After removal of 4 bases from V and 1 base from J, the junction contained 7 bases not matched to a gene.

The chain links TRBV2 to TRBJ1-1; 12 nucleotides match TRBD1. Input material: PBMCs or T cells enriched from blood (not recorded which). The sequence was obtained from a woman in her twenties or thirties with acute COVID-19. For the CDR3, the DNA is TGTGCCAGCAGTGCAATATTGGGACAGGGGGCGAACACTGAAGCTTTCTTT. Encoded protein: CASSAILGQGANTEAFF.